The source of this T cell receptor beta chain is a study of T-cell reconstitution after alpha-beta-depleted transplantation in children. General study points: After one year, T-cell counts and TCRbeta diversity mostly came from new T cells. Several hundred rapidly expanded clones from non-depleted graft cells reportedly supplied alpha-beta T cells about two months post-transplant. Several patients had high TCRbeta diversity at day 60; it came from surviving recipient T cells and thymic progenitors.

This clonotype has more than one count but fewer than ten. As yet, its antigen is unknown. The V end was cut by 3 bases, the J end by 1 base, with 6 bases between. Germline CDR1 reads KGHSH; CDR2 reads LQKENI. This CDR3 has 14 amino acids. A TCRbeta library incorporating unique molecular identifiers was prepared. TCRdb used MiXCR to reprocess the PCR reads, holding one entry per CDR3 protein. The table records 780,000 or so distinct CDR3 sequences, roughly 15% of them present only once. The TCR sequence derives from a male patient between 10 and 17 years old who had a stem cell transplant for acute lymphoblastic leukemia, so the T cells may come from the graft donor. The chain is built from TRBV18 and TRBJ2-2; D remains ambiguous. The sequenced sample was PBMCs, mostly from graft donor cells, obtained 360 days after TCRalphabeta/CD19-depleted stem cell transplant. The CDR3, as DNA: TGTGCCAGCTCACCTCCACAGAACACCGGGGAGCTGTTTTTT. Its translation: CASSPPQNTGELFF.